Each of the 26 T cell receptor beta chains below was sequenced from the same sample in a study of tumor-infiltrating lymphocytes in primary liver carcinoma. It was from around 20-30 mg of unsorted bulk tissue that RNA and DNA were co-extracted. Reverse transcription of 500 ng total RNA with a constant-region primer produced TCR beta cDNA. Investigators got TCR beta libraries out of three nested multiplex PCR rounds, done with slightly modified ARM-PCR. Each of the first two PCR rounds ran nine to ten cycles with TRBV1-TRBV30 forward and C-beta reverse primers. Each CDR3 protein gets one entry after TCRdb re-called the multiplex PCR reads with MiXCR. The sample has tens of thousands of distinct CDR3 sequences; 72% are singletons. The sample was liver tumor tissue from sampling region 1. Subset of the sample: tumor region T1, superior pole. All receptors come from a man in his forties with primary liver carcinoma and hepatitis B virus infection.

In its sample, this clonotype was seen a few times. A read error may be the cause here, since a much bigger clone is one base away. V and J are TRBV7-9 and TRBJ2-7; 11 bases match TRBD2. Germline assignment: CDR1 SEHNR and CDR2 FQNEAQ (reference sequence). The CDR3 sequence is 14 residues long. After removal of 5 bases from V and 3 bases from J, the junction contained 3 bases not matched to a gene. As DNA, the CDR3 is TGTGCCAGCAGCCCTACTAGCGGGGGCTACGAGCAGTACTTC. This encodes CASSPTSGGYEQYF.

Notes on this clonotype: At one end the junction does not follow the germline gene, possibly because of a read error. The chain has TRBV11-1 and TRBJ2-1; tentatively, D is TRBD2 (6 bases). CDR3 size: 16 residues. The germline V gene has CDR1 SGHAT and CDR2 FQDESV (reference sequence). The CDR3 here is CASSRIPGDGYNEQSF. Here the CDR3 DNA reads TGTGCCAGCAGCCGCATACCGGGAGATGGGTACAATGAGCAGTCCTTC. The variable domain in full, with the rest retrieved from reference TRBV11-1 and TRBJ2-1, is EAEVAQSPRYKITEKSQAVAFWCDPISGHATLYWYRQILGQGPELLVQFQDESVVDDSQLPKDRFSAERLKGVDSTLKIQPAELGDSAMYLCASSRIPGDGYNEQSFGPGTRLTVL.

A word on this clonotype: This CDR3 is missing its conserved last phenylalanine or tryptophan, likely due to a read error. V gene TRBV12-3 or TRBV12-4 combines with J gene TRBJ2-1; 7 bases fit TRBD1. V lost 10 bases to trimming and J lost 7 bases; unmatched junction nucleotides: 10. CDR3 length: 13 amino acids. CDR3 protein: CANSSTGENEQFV. CDR3 DNA: TGTGCCAACAGCTCCACAGGGGAGAATGAGCAGTTCGTC.

A word on this clonotype: An end of the junction does not agree with germline; a read error may underlie this. The rearrangement links TRBV4-1 to TRBJ2-7; 9 nucleotides align to TRBD2. Germline V gene sequence: CDR1 MGHRA, CDR2 YSYEKL. The CDR3 is 16 amino acids. CDR3 sequence (DNA): TGCCCCAGCAGGCCCGAGGGTAGCGGGAGCTCCTACGAGCAGTACTTC. It translates to CPSRPEGSGSSYEQYF.

Comments on this clonotype: Compared with germline, one end of the junction differs, possibly owing to a read error. The chain combines TRBV7-3 with TRBJ2-3; D is possibly TRBD1 (6 bases). This CDR3 region has 14 residues. The germline gives CDR1 SGHTA, CDR2 FQGTGA. The CDR3 DNA follows: TGTGTCAGCAGCTTAACTGCAGGGGCAGATACGCAGTATTTT. Protein product: CVSSLTAGADTQYF.

This sequence joins TRBV29-1 and TRBJ2-1; TRBD2 matches at 11 bases. The CDR3 totals 14 residues. V trimming: 2 bases; J trimming: 7 bases; junction bases outside the gene matches: 4. CDR1 is SQVTM, CDR2 ANQGSEA, per germline. This chain's CDR3 is CSVERASGGNEQFF. The CDR3 nucleotides are TGCAGCGTTGAAAGGGCTAGCGGGGGGAATGAGCAGTTCTTC.

This clonotype is medium-sized by share. This chain's CDR3 is CSVAGERLGEYF. The CDR3 DNA follows: TGCAGCGTGGCAGGGGAACGCCTCGGGGAGTATTTT. The chain has TRBV29-1 and TRBJ2-3, with D perhaps TRBD1 (6 bases). V was trimmed by 6 bases and J by 13 bases, leaving 20 bases between them. This CDR3 has 12 residues. Germline V gene data show CDR1 as SQVTM and CDR2 as ANQGSEA.

This clonotype was counted many times. The chain recombines TRBV6-6 with TRBJ1-6; TRBD1 matches 9 bases. Germline CDR1 and CDR2: MNHNY and SVGAGI (reference sequence). The length of the CDR3 is 14 residues. The J segment lost 9 bases and the V segment lost 6 bases, leaving 6 bases of the junction unmatched. CDR3 protein: CASRVGQGISPLHF. The DNA of the CDR3 is TGTGCCAGCAGGGTGGGACAGGGAATTTCACCCCTCCACTTT.

This clonotype was seen only a few times. This sequence may be a read error, since a much larger clone differs from it by one base. The CDR3 loop reads CASSQEPTERSSYEQYF. The CDR3 DNA sequence: TGCGCCAGCAGCCAAGAACCTACGGAGAGGTCATCCTACGAGCAGTACTTC. V is TRBV4-1 and J is TRBJ2-7; no definite D call. Trimming shortened V by 0 bases and J by 1 base, and 16 bases separated the two germline ends. Germline CDR1 is MGHRA and CDR2 is YSYEKL. CDR3 length: 17 residues.

A remark on this clonotype: One end of the junction varies from germline; a read error may be responsible. J is TRBJ2-7 and V is TRBV12-3 or TRBV12-4; D call uncertain. The CDR3 sequence is 14 residues long. The CDR3 DNA is TGTGCCAGCAGTTTACCGATTGGCTCCTACAAGCAGTACTTC. Residues: CASSLPIGSYKQYF.

Points on this clonotype: The junction departs from germline at one end; a sequencing error may be responsible. The DNA for the CDR3 is TGCGCCAACACTTTATTCTCGGCAGATACGCAGTATTTT. This encodes CANTLFSADTQYF. The V and J genes are TRBV12-3 or TRBV12-4 and TRBJ2-3, with unresolved D. The CDR3 runs to 13 residues.

This clonotype was seen ten or more times. This chain uses TRBV6-6 with TRBJ1-2; 7 positions match TRBD1. CDR1 and CDR2 from the germline V gene are MNHNY and SVGAGI (reference sequence). V shed 6 bases and J 3 bases; nucleotides not matched to a gene: 19. This CDR3 has 18 amino acids. The CDR3 DNA reads as TGTGCCAGCAGCCGCAGGGGACAGTCAAACCCGGGGGACTATGGCTACACCTTC. Residues: CASSRRGQSNPGDYGYTF.

The chain recombines TRBV4-1 with TRBJ2-1; the match to TRBD2 covers 12 bases. Germline values: CDR1 MGHRA, CDR2 YSYEKL. The V segment lost 1 base and the J segment 7 bases; nucleotides outside the gene matches: 11. The CDR3 sequence is 18 residues long. The CDR3 loop is CASSQVATSGSFWNEQFF. CDR3 coding DNA: TGCGCCAGCAGCCAAGTAGCGACTAGCGGGAGCTTCTGGAATGAGCAGTTCTTC.

With regard to this clonotype: Because it lacks the conserved phenylalanine or tryptophan at the end, this CDR3 is likely a read error. V gene TRBV4-1 combines with J gene TRBJ2-2; the match to TRBD2 covers 10 bases. The germline gives CDR1 MGHRA, CDR2 YSYEKL. There are 15 residues in the CDR3. The CDR3 DNA reads TGCGCCAGCAGTCTAGCGGGAGACGTCACCCGGGAGCTGTTTGTT. Protein product: CASSLAGDVTRELFV.

In regard to this clonotype: A read error is possible here, since a much larger clone lies one base away. The chain is built from TRBV28 and TRBJ2-5, with a weak D call TRBD1 (6 bases). This CDR3 contains 15 residues. The germline gives CDR1 MDHEN, CDR2 SYDVKM. CDR3 DNA sequence: TGTGCCAGCAGTTCGGGACACCCGTACCAAGAGATCCAGTACTTC. Its translation: CASSSGHPYQEIQYF.

Regarding this clonotype: Because the CDR3 is missing its conserved closing phenylalanine or tryptophan, this is likely a read error. The chain is built from TRBV11-2 and TRBJ1-4; no clear D gene. The CDR3 covers 15 residues. The V and J ends lost 9 bases and 5 bases respectively, with 19 bases between them. The germline gives CDR1 SGHAT, CDR2 FQNNGV. The CDR3 loop is CASSLESRPNEKLFY. CDR3 DNA: TGTGCCAGTAGCCTAGAGAGCAGGCCGAATGAAAAACTGTTTTAT.

This clonotype was seen more than once but under ten times. The chain couples TRBV21-1 to TRBJ2-3. TRBV21-1 is assigned pseudogene status. This CDR3 has 14 residues. CDR3 bases: TGTGCCAGTAGCCCAGAACTGCTCACAGATACGCAGTATTTT. Its protein product is CASSPELLTDTQYF.

On this clonotype: A junction end diverges from the germline sequence, so it may reflect a read error. This chain connects TRBV6-1 to TRBJ1-1; 8 bases are shared with TRBD1. CDR1 is MNHNS and CDR2 is SASEGT in the germline V gene. The CDR3 consists of 12 residues. CDR3 nucleotides: TGTGTCACTTCGGGACAGGCACTCGAAGCCTTCTTT. Translation gives CVTSGQALEAFF.

As to this clonotype: A much larger clone sits a single nucleotide away, making a read error possible. The chain uses TRBV7-2 and TRBJ2-5; 8 positions match TRBD1. CDR3 length: 15 residues. CDR1 SGHTA and CDR2 FQGNSA come from the germline V gene. The CDR3 loop reads CASTLVSGGGETQYF. CDR3 coding DNA: TGTGCCAGCACCTTAGTCTCAGGGGGCGGGGAGACCCAGTACTTC.

With regard to this clonotype: One end of the junction fails to match germline, which may point to a read error. The V call is TRBV11-3, the J call TRBJ2-3; D is ambiguous. Germline CDR1 is SGHNT and CDR2 is YENEEA. The CDR3 covers 13 residues. The CDR3 nucleotides are TGTGCCATCAGTTGGGGTGAGGCAGATGCGCAGTATTTT. Protein product: CAISWGEADAQYF.

Comment on this clonotype: A much larger clone lies one base from this, so it may be a read error. The rearrangement uses TRBV10-2 and TRBJ2-1, with TRBD2 identical over 9 bases. The length of the CDR3 is 17 residues. V shed 8 bases and J 0 bases; nucleotides not matched to a gene: 11. Germline CDR1 is WSHSY and CDR2 is SAAADI. The DNA of the CDR3 is TGCGCCAGCGGACTTGCGGGAGGGGTGAGCTCCTACAATGAGCAGTTCTTC. Protein sequence: CASGLAGGVSSYNEQFF.

This clonotype was counted between two and nine times. The chain joins TRBV20-1 to TRBJ2-2; D is perhaps TRBD2 (7 bases). CDR1 and CDR2 (germline): DFQATT, SNEGSKA (reference sequence). The CDR3 has 12 residues. The CDR3 sequence: CSPTRGGGELFF. The CDR3 DNA sequence: TGCAGCCCAACGAGGGGGGGCGGGGAGCTGTTTTTT.

This chain uses TRBV11-2 with TRBJ2-1, with a possible D match to TRBD2 (5 bases). The CDR3 has 16 amino acids. Germline CDR1 reads SGHAT; CDR2 reads FQNNGV. V dropped 3 bases and J dropped 9 bases, with 21 bases sitting between them. Written as DNA, the CDR3 is TGTGCCAGCAGCTTGCATATCCGGCTAGCCATGGGTGAGCAGTTCTTC. Translating gives CASSLHIRLAMGEQFF.

Note on this clonotype: One junction end does not reproduce the germline sequence, and a read error may be involved. V usage is TRBV29-1 and J usage is TRBJ1-5; a weak D match, TRBD1 (5 bases). CDR3 length: 15 amino acids. The germline V gene encodes CDR1 SQVTM and CDR2 ANQGSEA. The CDR3 here is CSVFSRDGSNEPQHF. The CDR3 DNA is TGCAGCGTCTTCTCCAGGGACGGTAGCAATGAGCCCCAGCATTTT. The variable domain in full, with the rest retrieved from reference TRBV29-1 and TRBJ1-5, is SAVISQKPSRDICQRGTSLTIQCQVDSQVTMMFWYRQQPGQSLTLIATANQGSEATYESGFVIDKFPISRPNLTFSTLTVSNMSPEDSSIYLCSVFSRDGSNEPQHFGDGTRLSIL.

This clonotype was counted ten times or more. The rearrangement links TRBV5-1 to TRBJ2-7; either TRBD1 or TRBD2 may supply D (5 bases each). V dropped 3 bases and J dropped 7 bases, with 14 bases sitting between them. This CDR3 is 13 amino acids long. Germline lookup yields CDR1 SGHRS and CDR2 YFSETQ. The CDR3 DNA reads TGCGCCAGCAGCTGGGACGGGCAGTCGGAGCAGTACTTC. Its translation: CASSWDGQSEQYF.

This clonotype has more than one count but fewer than ten. The junction does not match germline at one end; this may be a read error. The rearrangement links TRBV7-9 to TRBJ1-4; D is perhaps TRBD1 (5 bases). CDR3 length: 17 residues. The germline gives CDR1 SEHNR, CDR2 FQNEAQ (reference sequence). The CDR3 region is CARSYQVEGAPNEKLFF. CDR3 nucleotides: TGTGCCAGAAGCTACCAGGTAGAAGGGGCCCCTAATGAAAAACTGTTTTTT.